This T cell receptor (beta chain) was captured in a study of CD8+CD57+ T cells in acquired aplastic anemia. Study as a whole: The study obtained an average of roughly 2.9 ug of DNA from sorted CD4+ and CD8+ cells. Study-level findings and limits: A significant difference in CD8+ Simpson's diversity between patients and controls was not found. Patients shared approximately 30 CD8+ CDR3 sequences with controls.

TCR beta VDJ and CDR3 profiling used genomic DNA as template. TCRdb used MiXCR to reprocess the reads, holding one entry per CDR3 protein. The sample has 200,000 or so distinct CDR3 sequences; around 66% are singletons. Points on this clonotype: What it binds is not known.

Trimming stripped 4 bases from V and 5 bases from J, with 11 bases between. Germline CDR1 and CDR2: SQVTM and ANQGSEA. The CDR3 covers 12 residues. The clonotype comes from a human donor with severe aplastic anemia or a healthy control (not recorded which). Sequences were obtained from sorted CD4+, CD8+, or CD8+CD57+ T cells (not recorded which) from PBMCs. The rearrangement links TRBV29-1 to TRBJ2-5, with D perhaps TRBD2 (5 bases). Here the CDR3 reads CSVAARGETQYF. Here the CDR3 DNA reads TGCAGCGTTGCAGCTCGAGGGGAGACCCAGTACTTC.